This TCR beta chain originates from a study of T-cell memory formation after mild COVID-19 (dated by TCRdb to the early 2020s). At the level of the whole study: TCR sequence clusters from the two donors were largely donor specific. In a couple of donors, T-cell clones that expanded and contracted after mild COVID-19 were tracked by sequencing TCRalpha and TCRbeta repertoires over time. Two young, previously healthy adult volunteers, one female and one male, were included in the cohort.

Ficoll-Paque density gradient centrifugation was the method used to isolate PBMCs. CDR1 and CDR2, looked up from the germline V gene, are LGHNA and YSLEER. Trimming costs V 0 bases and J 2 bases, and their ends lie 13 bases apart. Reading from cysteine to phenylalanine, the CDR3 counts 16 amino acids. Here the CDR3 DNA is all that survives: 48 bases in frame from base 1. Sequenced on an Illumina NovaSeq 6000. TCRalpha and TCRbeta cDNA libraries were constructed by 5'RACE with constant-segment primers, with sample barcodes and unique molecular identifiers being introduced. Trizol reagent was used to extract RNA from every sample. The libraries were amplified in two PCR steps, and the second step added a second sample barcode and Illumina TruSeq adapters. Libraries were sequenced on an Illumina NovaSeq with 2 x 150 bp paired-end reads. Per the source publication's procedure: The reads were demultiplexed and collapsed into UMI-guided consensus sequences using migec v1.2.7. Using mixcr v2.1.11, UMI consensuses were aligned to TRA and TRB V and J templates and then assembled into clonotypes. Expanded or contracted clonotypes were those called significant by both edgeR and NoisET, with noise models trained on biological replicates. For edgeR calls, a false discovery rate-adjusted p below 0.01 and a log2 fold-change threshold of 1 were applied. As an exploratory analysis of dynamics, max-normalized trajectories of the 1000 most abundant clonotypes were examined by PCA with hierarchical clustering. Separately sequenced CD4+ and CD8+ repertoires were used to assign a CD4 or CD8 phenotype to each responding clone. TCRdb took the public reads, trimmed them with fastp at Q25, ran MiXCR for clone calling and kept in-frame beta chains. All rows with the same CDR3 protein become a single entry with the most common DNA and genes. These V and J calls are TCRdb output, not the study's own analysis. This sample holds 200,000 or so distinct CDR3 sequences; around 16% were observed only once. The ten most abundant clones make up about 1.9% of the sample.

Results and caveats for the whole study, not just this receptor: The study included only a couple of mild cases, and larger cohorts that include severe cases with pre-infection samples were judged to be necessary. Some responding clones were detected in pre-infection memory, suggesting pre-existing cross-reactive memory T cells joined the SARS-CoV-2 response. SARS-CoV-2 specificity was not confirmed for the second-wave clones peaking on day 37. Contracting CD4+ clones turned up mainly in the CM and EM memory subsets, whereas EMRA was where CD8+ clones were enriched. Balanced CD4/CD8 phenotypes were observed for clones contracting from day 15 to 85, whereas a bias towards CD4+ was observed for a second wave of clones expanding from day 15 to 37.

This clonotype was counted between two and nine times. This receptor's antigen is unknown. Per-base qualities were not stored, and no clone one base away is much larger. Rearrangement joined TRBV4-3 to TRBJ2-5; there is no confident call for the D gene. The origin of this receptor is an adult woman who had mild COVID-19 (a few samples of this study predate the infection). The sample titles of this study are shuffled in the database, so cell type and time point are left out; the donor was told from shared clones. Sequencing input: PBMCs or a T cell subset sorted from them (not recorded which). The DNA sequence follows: TGCGCCAGCAGCCAAGAAAGGAACAACCTACAAGAGACCCAGTACTTC. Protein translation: CASSQERNNLQETQYF.